This TCR beta chain is drawn from a study of neurological immune-mediated disorders. Study-wide results and caveats: Expanded clones shared no CDR3 amino acid sequences across subjects, suggesting private repertoires in all groups.

This clonotype was seen repeatedly, ten times or more. The antigen is unknown. The output of every sequencing run, over 180 million TCR-beta sequences, came from 15-18 subjects. Using its own MiXCR run on the 5' RACE reads, TCRdb lists one record per CDR3 protein. Here the sample spans 50,000 or so distinct CDR3 sequences, about 3.3% being singletons. The V gene's germline CDR1 is SGHRS and CDR2 YFSETQ. CDR3 size: 15 residues. The germline V and J ends were trimmed by 1 base and 5 bases, with 12 bases remaining between them. This TCR was recovered from a woman aged 55-70 years with multiple sclerosis. J is TRBJ2-2 and V is TRBV5-1; D not resolved. What was sequenced was PBMCs. The CDR3 nucleotides read TGCGCCAGCAGCTTGTCCTTGACACAAACCGGGGAGCTGTTTTTT. Its translation: CASSLSLTQTGELFF. Looking up the rest from reference TRBV5-1 and TRBJ2-2 gives the full variable domain: KAGVTQTPRYLIKTRGQQVTLSCSPISGHRSVSWYQQTPGQGLQFLFEYFSETQRNKGNFPGRFSGRQFSNSRSEMNVSTLELGDSALYLCASSLSLTQTGELFFGEGSRLTVL.